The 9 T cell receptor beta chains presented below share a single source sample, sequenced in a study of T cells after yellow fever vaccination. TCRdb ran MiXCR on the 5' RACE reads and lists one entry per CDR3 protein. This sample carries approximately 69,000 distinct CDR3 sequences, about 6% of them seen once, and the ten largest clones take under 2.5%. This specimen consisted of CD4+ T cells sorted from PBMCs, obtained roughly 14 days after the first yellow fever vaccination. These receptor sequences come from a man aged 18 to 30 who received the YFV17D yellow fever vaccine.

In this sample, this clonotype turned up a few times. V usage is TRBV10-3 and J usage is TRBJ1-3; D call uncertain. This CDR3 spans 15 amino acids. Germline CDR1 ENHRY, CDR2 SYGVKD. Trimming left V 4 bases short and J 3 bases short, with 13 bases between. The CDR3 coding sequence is TGTGCCATCAGTGCGGTCACCCGCCATGGAAACACCATATATTTT. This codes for CAISAVTRHGNTIYF.

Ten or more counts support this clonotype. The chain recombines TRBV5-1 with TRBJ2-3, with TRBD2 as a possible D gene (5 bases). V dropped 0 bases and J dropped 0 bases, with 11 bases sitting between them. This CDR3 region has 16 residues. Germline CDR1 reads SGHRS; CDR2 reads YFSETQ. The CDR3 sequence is CASSLVGLLSTDTQYF. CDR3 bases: TGCGCCAGCAGCTTGGTTGGACTCCTGAGCACAGATACGCAGTATTTT.

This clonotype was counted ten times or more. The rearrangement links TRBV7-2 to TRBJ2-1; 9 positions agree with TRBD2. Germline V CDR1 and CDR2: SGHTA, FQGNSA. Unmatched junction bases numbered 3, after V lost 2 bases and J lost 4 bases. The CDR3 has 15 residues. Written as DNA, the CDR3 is TGTGCCAGCAGCTTACTAGCGGGGACTTACAATGAGCAGTTCTTC. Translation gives CASSLLAGTYNEQFF.

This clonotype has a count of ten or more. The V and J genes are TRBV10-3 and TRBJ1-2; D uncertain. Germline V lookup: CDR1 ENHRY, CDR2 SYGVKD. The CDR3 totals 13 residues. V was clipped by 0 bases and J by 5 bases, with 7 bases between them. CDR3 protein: CAISESSGYGYTF. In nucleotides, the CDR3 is TGTGCCATCAGTGAGTCGTCGGGTTATGGCTACACCTTC.

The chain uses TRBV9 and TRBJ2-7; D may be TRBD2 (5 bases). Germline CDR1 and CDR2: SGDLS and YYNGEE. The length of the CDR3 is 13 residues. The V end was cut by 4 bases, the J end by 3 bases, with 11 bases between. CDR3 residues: CASSQAEGYEQYV. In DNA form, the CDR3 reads TGTGCCAGCAGCCAAGCCGAGGGCTACGAGCAGTACGTC.

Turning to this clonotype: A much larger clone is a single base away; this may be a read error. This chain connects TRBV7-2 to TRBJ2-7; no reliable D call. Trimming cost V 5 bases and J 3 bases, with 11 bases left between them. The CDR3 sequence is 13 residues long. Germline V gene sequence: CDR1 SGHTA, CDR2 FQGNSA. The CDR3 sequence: CASSARQSYEQYF. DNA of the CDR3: TGTGCCAGCAGCGCACGACAAAGCTACGAGCAGTACTTC.

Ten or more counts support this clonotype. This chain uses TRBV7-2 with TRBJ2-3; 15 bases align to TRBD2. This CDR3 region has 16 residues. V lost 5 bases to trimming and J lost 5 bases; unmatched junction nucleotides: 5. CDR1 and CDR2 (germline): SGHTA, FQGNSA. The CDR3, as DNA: TGTGCCAGCAGCACAGGACTAGCGGGGGGGGGAGATACGCAGTATTTT. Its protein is CASSTGLAGGGDTQYF.

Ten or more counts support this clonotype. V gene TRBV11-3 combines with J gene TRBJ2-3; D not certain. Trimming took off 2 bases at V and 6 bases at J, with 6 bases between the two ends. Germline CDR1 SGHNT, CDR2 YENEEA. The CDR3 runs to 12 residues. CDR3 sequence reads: CASSLTGDTQYF. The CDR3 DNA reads TGTGCCAGCAGCTTAACCGGGGATACGCAGTATTTT.

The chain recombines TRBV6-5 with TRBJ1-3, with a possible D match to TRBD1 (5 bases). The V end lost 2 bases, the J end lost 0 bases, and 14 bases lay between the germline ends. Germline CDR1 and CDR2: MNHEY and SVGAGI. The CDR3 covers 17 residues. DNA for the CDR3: TGTGCCAGCAGTTACGACGGACCCGGACACTCTGGAAACACCATATATTTT. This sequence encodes CASSYDGPGHSGNTIYF.